This TCR beta chain was observed in a study of OX40 agonist ivuxolimab in advanced cancers. Study information: The dose-escalation cohort had hepatocellular carcinoma, melanoma, renal cell or head and neck cancer.

Regarding the study as a whole: The mean number of expanded clones was higher in CD8+ T cells than in CD4+.

For this clone: Its antigen is still unknown.

This table comes from immunoSEQ multiplex PCR, and its TCRdb copy is limited to in-frame clones, with some not included. The sample gives 35,000 to 55,000 clones, approximately 80% of which show up once; roughly 10% is in the top ten. The receptor was derived from an adult with an advanced solid tumor such as melanoma, head and neck, liver or kidney cancer. Sequencing was performed on CD4+ or CD8+ T cells sorted from blood, taken in a trial of the OX40 agonist ivuxolimab.

CDR3: CASSSQGAGYNEQFF. The CDR3 DNA reads as TGCGCCAGCAGCTCACAGGGGGCGGGCTACAATGAGCAGTTCTTC. The chain combines TRBV5-1 with TRBJ2-1, with 9 bases aligning to TRBD1. The CDR3 loop spans 15 amino acids. Trimming at V came to 3 bases and at J to 3 bases, leaving 4 bases not matched to a gene. Germline loops: CDR1 SGHRS, CDR2 YFSETQ.